One sample yielded the 10 T cell receptor beta chains listed below, sequenced in a study of cytomegalovirus exposure and HLA in healthy donors. PCR involved 60 Vbeta and 13 Jbeta primers. Measured with immunoSEQ multiplex PCR; TCRdb has only the in-frame clones, and not every one. The data hold about 190,000 clones, with roughly 13% observed a single time. Material: PBMCs. These receptor sequences come from a man between 50 and 59 years old in good health and CMV-seropositive.

This clone was detected only a few times. J is TRBJ1-6 and V is TRBV7-2; D is unresolved. CDR1 is SGHTA, CDR2 FQGNSA, per germline. This CDR3 spans 14 amino acids. V lost 5 bases and J 7 bases, leaving 12 bases between the germline ends. The chain's CDR3 is CASSPPGRNSPLHF. CDR3 bases: TGTGCCAGCAGCCCCCCGGGGAGGAATTCACCCCTCCACTTT.

This clone has more than one count but fewer than ten. The CDR3 sequence is CASTLPRQGAGTEAFF. As DNA, the CDR3 is TGTGCCAGCACTCTACCCCGACAGGGGGCTGGCACTGAAGCTTTCTTT. The V and J genes are TRBV2 and TRBJ1-1, with 10 bases matching TRBD1. The germline gives CDR1 SNHLY, CDR2 FYNNEI. V shed 7 bases and J 4 bases; nucleotides not matched to a gene: 12. The CDR3 is made up of 16 amino acids.

This clone was detected a few times. The chain employs TRBV5-1 and TRBJ1-1, with TRBD1 identical over 7 bases. The CDR3 length is 15 residues. Germline V gene sequence: CDR1 SGHRS, CDR2 YFSETQ. With 6 bases clipped from V and 1 base from J, the junction kept 9 bases outside the gene matches. The CDR3 DNA follows: TGCGCCAGCACCATTTCCGGGACAGCGAACACTGAAGCTTTCTTT. This codes for CASTISGTANTEAFF.

The table lists this clone with a few counts. This rearrangement joins TRBV27 to TRBJ1-5, with D perhaps matching TRBD1 (5 bases). Deletions cut 10 bases from V and 5 bases from J, with 24 bases between. Germline CDR1 is MNHEY and CDR2 is SMNVEV (reference sequence). The CDR3 is 16 amino acids. The CDR3 protein is CATRAGSGASDQPQHF. The CDR3 nucleotides read TGTGCCACCAGGGCGGGGTCAGGAGCAAGTGATCAGCCCCAGCATTTT.

The V and J genes are TRBV15 and TRBJ2-3; perhaps TRBD2 as D (7 bases). The CDR3 extends over 18 amino acids. CDR1 is LNHNV and CDR2 is YYDKDF in the germline V gene (reference sequence). Between the trimmed V and J ends, which lost 0 bases and 4 bases, there was a span of 20 bases. DNA for the CDR3: TGTGCCACCAGCAGAGATTTCCGACAAGGGGGGGGCCCAGATACGCAGTATTTT. Protein: CATSRDFRQGGGPDTQYF.

The chain combines TRBV5-1 with TRBJ1-1; a weak D match, TRBD1 (6 bases). The V end was cut by 5 bases, the J end by 5 bases, with 19 bases between. Germline CDR1 reads SGHRS; CDR2 reads YFSETQ. The CDR3 consists of 15 residues. CDR3 sequence (DNA): TGCGCCAGCAGTTTTTTGGGAGGGGGAGAGACTGAAGCTTTCTTT. The encoded protein is CASSFLGGGETEAFF.

The V gene is TRBV5-4, the J gene TRBJ2-3, with 12 bases aligning to TRBD2. This CDR3 contains 19 residues. V gave up 0 bases and J gave up 0 bases; unmatched junction bases: 8. Germline CDR1 reads SGHNT; CDR2 reads YYREEE (reference sequence). CDR3 nucleotide sequence: TGTGCCAGCAGCTTGGGGGCTAGCGGGGGGGCCTATAGCACAGATACGCAGTATTTT. This encodes CASSLGASGGAYSTDTQYF.

This chain connects TRBV2 to TRBJ2-5; 8 bases map to TRBD2. Germline-derived CDR1 and CDR2 are SNHLY and FYNNEI. CDR3 length equals 13 residues. Unmatched junction bases numbered 6, after V lost 7 bases and J lost 5 bases. As DNA, the CDR3 is TGTGCCAGCAAGGGCGGGGGGCCGGAGACCCAGTACTTC. Translating it yields CASKGGGPETQYF.

The genes are TRBV19 and TRBJ1-2, with D possibly TRBD1 on 5 matching bases. Trimming stripped 4 bases from V and 4 bases from J, with 13 bases between. Per germline, CDR1 LNHDA and CDR2 SQIVND (reference sequence). CDR3 length equals 14 residues. CDR3 in DNA: TGTGCCAGTAGTACCCCGACAGTTCCCTATGGCTACACCTTC. Encoded protein: CASSTPTVPYGYTF.

This clone was counted only a few times. The V call is TRBV2, the J call TRBJ2-7; 10 bases match TRBD1. There are 15 residues in the CDR3. J gave up 1 base and V 5 bases, and 5 bases lay outside the gene matches. The germline V gene has CDR1 SNHLY and CDR2 FYNNEI. In DNA, the CDR3 is TGTGCCAGCAGTTCGGACAGGGGGGGTTCCTACGAGCAGTACTTC. This codes for CASSSDRGGSYEQYF.